This is a list of T cell receptor beta chains from one sample in a study of blood T cell repertoires in COVID-19. Data came from immunoSEQ multiplex PCR; TCRdb stores just in-frame clones and leaves some out. This table has 200,000 to 300,000 clones, about 91% appearing once. Sequenced sample: peripheral blood. The source is a person aged 18 to 35 with COVID-19, enrolled during active disease. Each CDR3 is given with its conserved first and last residue. The D gene is left open where the match is weak. Where a row states a size, it is once, few, many or the class of an expanded clone; other rows omit it.

few	TRBV27	-	TRBJ1-1	TGTGCCAGCAGTTTGCTAGGGGGCACTGAAGCTTTCTTT	CASSLLGGTEAFF
-	TRBV5-5	-	TRBJ1-5	TGTGCCAGCAGCGCGGACAGTTATAGCAATCAGCCCCAGCATTTT	CASSADSYSNQPQHF
-	TRBV24-1	-	TRBJ2-3	TGTGCCACCAGTAACTCGACAAACACAGATACGCAGTATTTT	CATSNSTNTDTQYF
-	TRBV6-2/TRBV6-3	-	TRBJ1-1	TGTGCCAGCAGTTACTTGGCCTCTTCGGGCACTGAAGCTTTCTTT	CASSYLASSGTEAFF
-	TRBV19	-	TRBJ2-7	TGTGCCAGTAGTATCGGGGTTACCTACGAGCAGTACTTC	CASSIGVTYEQYF
-	TRBV28	-	TRBJ2-2	TGTGCCAGCAGTTTCCTCACAGGGCGGGAGCTGTTTTTT	CASSFLTGRELFF
-	TRBV2	TRBD2	TRBJ2-1	TGTGCCAGCAGTGGGAATACGGGCGGGAGGGCCCCTTTAGAGTTCTTC	CASSGNTGGRAPLEFF
-	TRBV5-1	TRBD1	TRBJ1-3	TGCGCCAGCAGCTTTTACAGGGGAGTCTCTGGAAACACCATATATTTT	CASSFYRGVSGNTIYF
-	TRBV6-2/TRBV6-3	-	TRBJ2-3	TGTGCCAGCAGTGAGCTAGCATCCACAGATACGCAGTATTTT	CASSELASTDTQYF
-	TRBV7-2	TRBD1	TRBJ1-5	TGTGCCAGCAGCTTAGACGGGACAGGGGCTAAGCCCCAGCATTTT	CASSLDGTGAKPQHF
-	TRBV28	TRBD2	TRBJ2-3	TGTGCCAGCAGTTACCGACTAGCAGTCAGCACAGATACGCAGTATTTT	CASSYRLAVSTDTQYF
-	TRBV12-3/TRBV12-4	TRBD1	TRBJ2-7	TGTGCCAGCAGGTACGGGACAGCCTACGAGCAGTACTTC	CASRYGTAYEQYF
-	TRBV9	-	TRBJ1-3	TGTGCCAGCAGCGTACAAGACAGGGGAAACACCATATATTTT	CASSVQDRGNTIYF
-	TRBV9	TRBD2	TRBJ2-1	TGTGCCAGCAGCGTAGGGGGCGGTAGCGGGAGAAGTCAGAGTGAGCAGTTCTTC	CASSVGGGSGRSQSEQFF
-	TRBV11-2	TRBD2	TRBJ2-7	TGTGCCAGCAGCCCCAGACTAGCGGGGTTCTCCTACGAGCAGTACTTC	CASSPRLAGFSYEQYF
-	TRBV6-5	-	TRBJ1-2	TGTGCCAGCACCGGGAGGTGGCGGGACCGCGGCTACACCTTC	CASTGRWRDRGYTF
-	TRBV27	TRBD1	TRBJ2-7	TGTGCCAGCCGACAGGGGCGCTACGAGCAGTACTTC	CASRQGRYEQYF
few	TRBV7-9	-	TRBJ1-1	TGTGCCAGCAGCTTCTCGGACGGGGGAGCTTTCTTT	CASSFSDGGAFF
-	TRBV27	TRBD2	TRBJ2-7	TGTGCCAGCAGTTTAGTGAGCGGGAGAGGAGAGCAGTACTTC	CASSLVSGRGEQYF
-	TRBV7-2	-	TRBJ1-3	TGTGCCAGCAGCTTAGGGTTACAAGGAAACACCATATATTTT	CASSLGLQGNTIYF
-	TRBV4-2	-	TRBJ1-6	TGTGCCAGCAGCCCGCCTGGGCTGGACAGTTCACCCCTCCACTTT	CASSPPGLDSSPLHF
-	TRBV5-6	-	TRBJ1-3	TGTGCCAGCAGCCCAGGGATGCTTGTTGGAAACACCATATATTTT	CASSPGMLVGNTIYF
few	TRBV28	-	TRBJ1-5	TGTGCCAGCAGACCCTTCACAGGGTTAGGCAATCAGCCCCAGCATTTT	CASRPFTGLGNQPQHF
-	TRBV5-1	TRBD2	TRBJ2-7	TGCGCCAGCAGCTTGGAGGGTAGCGGGAACTACGAGCAGTACTTC	CASSLEGSGNYEQYF
-	TRBV7-6	-	TRBJ2-3	TGTGCCAGCAGCTTATTATTCGGGAGCACAGATACGCAGTATTTT	CASSLLFGSTDTQYF
-	TRBV19	-	TRBJ2-1	TGTGCCAGTAGTTCAAGACAGCCCTACAATGAGCAGTTCTTC	CASSSRQPYNEQFF
-	TRBV9	-	TRBJ2-1	TGTGCCAGCAGCGTAGAGGAGGACTTCCCCTACAATGAGCAGTTCTTC	CASSVEEDFPYNEQFF
-	TRBV28	TRBD1	TRBJ1-2	TGTGCCAGCTGTTGGGTTGGACAGGAAAACTATGGCTACACCTTC	CASCWVGQENYGYTF
-	TRBV14	TRBD1	TRBJ1-1	TGTGCCAGCACCAACAACCCCGAGGACAGGCTAGCTTTCTTT	CASTNNPEDRLAFF
-	TRBV9	TRBD1	TRBJ1-2	TGTGCCAGCAGCCCTCGGACAGGGAGCTATGGCTACACCTTC	CASSPRTGSYGYTF
once	TRBV6-5	-	TRBJ1-6	TGTGCCAGCAGTTTTCGTCTTCCGGAGACCCTCCACTTT	CASSFRLPETLHF
-	TRBV5-6	-	TRBJ2-2	TGTGCCAGCAGCCCTATTTACGCAATCTCCGCGAACACCGGGGAGCTGTTTTTT	CASSPIYAISANTGELFF
-	TRBV13	-	TRBJ1-1	TGTGCCATCCCGCGTCAGGAGACAGAGAACACTGAAGCTTTCTTT	CAIPRQETENTEAFF
-	TRBV28	-	TRBJ1-3	TGTGCCAGCTGGGCAGGGGCCTACTCTGGAAACACCATATATTTT	CASWAGAYSGNTIYF
-	TRBV10-3	TRBD2	TRBJ2-3	TGTGCCATCGCGGGGGGCACAGATACGCAGTATTTT	CAIAGGTDTQYF
-	TRBV28	-	TRBJ1-2	TGTGCCAGCAGGGGGCGCCTGGGTGGCTACACCTTC	CASRGRLGGYTF
-	TRBV7-9	TRBD1	TRBJ2-7	TGTGCCAGCAGCTTCCCCCGAGACAGGGATGAGCAGTACTTC	CASSFPRDRDEQYF
-	TRBV11-3	-	TRBJ2-2	TGTGCCAGCAGCTCCTACGAGACCGGGGAGCTGTTTTTT	CASSSYETGELFF
once	TRBV13	-	TRBJ1-5	TGTGCCAGCAGCTCGGGGGAAGATCAGCCCCAGCATTTT	CASSSGEDQPQHF
-	TRBV29-1	TRBD1	TRBJ1-2	TGCAGCGCCCCGACAGGGGATGGATCCGGCTACACCTTC	CSAPTGDGSGYTF
-	TRBV5-6	TRBD2	TRBJ2-2	TGTGCCAGCAGCGTGGTGGGGCTAGCGGTTAACACCGGGGAGCTGTTTTTT	CASSVVGLAVNTGELFF
-	TRBV3-1/TRBV3-2	TRBD2	TRBJ2-1	TGTGCCAGCAGCCCGGCGAGCGGGAGTGATGAGCAGTTCTTC	CASSPASGSDEQFF
-	TRBV4-1	TRBD2	TRBJ2-3	TGCGCCAGCAGCCAGCGGGGGGATACGCAGTATTTT	CASSQRGDTQYF